This T cell receptor beta chain derives from a study of shared clonotypes between healthy human individuals. Across the study: CD4 naive and memory got three plates each, CD8 naive two, CD8 memory one. Study results and limitations: It was only blood that was sampled, and tissue repertoires likely differ. With a handful of donors compared, roughly 4.9% of naive CD4 clonotypes were shared. Expectations were that clonotype sharing among donors would be affected by sequencing depth.

The table came from immunoSEQ multiplex PCR; TCRdb's copy has only in-frame clones and leaves some out. The repertoire holds some 2.1 million clones, with 93% as singletons. Details on this clone: Its matching antigen is unknown.

The CDR3 runs to 15 residues. Only CD45RO-negative cells positively selected for CCR7 counted as naive CD8 cells, so terminally differentiated effector memory CD45RA+ cells were excluded. Source material: naive CD8+ T cells from PBMCs. The TCR comes from a young man in good health. Some clones in this sample may be carry-over from other donors' samples. This chain uses TRBV1 with TRBJ2-5. TRBV1 is designated a pseudogene. DNA of the CDR3: TGCACCAGCAGCCAAGAGCAGGGAGTCCAAGAGACCCAGTACTTC. Its translation: CTSSQEQGVQETQYF.